This T cell receptor (beta chain) was observed in a study of siplizumab effects on memory and regulatory T cells. Broader study findings: The alloresponse seemed to draw substantially on naive T cells, which appeared more diverse than memory cells.

Trimming stripped 7 bases from V and 0 bases from J, with 12 bases between. Per germline, CDR1 MDHEN and CDR2 SYDVKM. CDR3 length equals 14 residues. It was 85,000 to 100,000 TCR templates that were assayed per sample. Method: immunoSEQ multiplex PCR; TCRdb's copy keeps in-frame clones and lacks some. The data show 70,000 to 95,000 clones, about 90% seen once. Comment on this clone: Its antigen is not known.

The specimen was CD4+ T cells sorted from blood. The chain couples TRBV28 to TRBJ1-1; D unresolved. The receptor's source is a human donor in good health. The CDR3: CASKVRTVNTEAFF. In DNA, the CDR3 is TGTGCCAGCAAGGTACGGACGGTGAACACTGAAGCTTTCTTT.